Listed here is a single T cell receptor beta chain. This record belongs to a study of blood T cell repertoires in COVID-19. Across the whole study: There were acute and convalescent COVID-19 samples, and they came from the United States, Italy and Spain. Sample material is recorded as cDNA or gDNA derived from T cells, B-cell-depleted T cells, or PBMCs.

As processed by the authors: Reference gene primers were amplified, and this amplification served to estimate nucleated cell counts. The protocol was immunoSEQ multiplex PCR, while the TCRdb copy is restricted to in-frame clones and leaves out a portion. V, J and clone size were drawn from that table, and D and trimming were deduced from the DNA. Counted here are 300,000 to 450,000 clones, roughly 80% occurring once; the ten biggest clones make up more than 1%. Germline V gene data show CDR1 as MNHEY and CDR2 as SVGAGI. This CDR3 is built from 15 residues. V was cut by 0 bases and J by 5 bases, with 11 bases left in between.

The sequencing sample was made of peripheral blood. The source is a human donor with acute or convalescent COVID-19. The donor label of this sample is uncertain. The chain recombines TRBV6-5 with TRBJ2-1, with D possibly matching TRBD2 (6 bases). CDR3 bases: TGTGCCAGCAGTTACTCGTCTAGCGCCCACAATGAGCAGTTCTTC. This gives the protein CASSYSSSAHNEQFF.